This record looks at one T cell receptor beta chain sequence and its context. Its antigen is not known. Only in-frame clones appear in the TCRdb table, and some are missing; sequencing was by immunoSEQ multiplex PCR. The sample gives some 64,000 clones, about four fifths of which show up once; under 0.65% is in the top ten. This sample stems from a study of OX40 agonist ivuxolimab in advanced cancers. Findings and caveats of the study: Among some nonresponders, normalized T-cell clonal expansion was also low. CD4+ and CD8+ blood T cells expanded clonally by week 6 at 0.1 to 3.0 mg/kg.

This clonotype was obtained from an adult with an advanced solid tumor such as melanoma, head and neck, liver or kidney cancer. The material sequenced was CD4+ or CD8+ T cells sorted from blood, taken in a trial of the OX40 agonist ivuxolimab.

The CDR3 DNA is TGTGCCAGCAGTGTCGGGGCTAACTATGGCTACACCTTC. Its translation: CASSVGANYGYTF. The gene calls are TRBV2 and TRBJ1-2; D is unclear. CDR1 and CDR2 (germline): SNHLY, FYNNEI. Trimming removed 4 bases at V and 0 bases at J, with 6 bases between. The CDR3 spans 13 residues.